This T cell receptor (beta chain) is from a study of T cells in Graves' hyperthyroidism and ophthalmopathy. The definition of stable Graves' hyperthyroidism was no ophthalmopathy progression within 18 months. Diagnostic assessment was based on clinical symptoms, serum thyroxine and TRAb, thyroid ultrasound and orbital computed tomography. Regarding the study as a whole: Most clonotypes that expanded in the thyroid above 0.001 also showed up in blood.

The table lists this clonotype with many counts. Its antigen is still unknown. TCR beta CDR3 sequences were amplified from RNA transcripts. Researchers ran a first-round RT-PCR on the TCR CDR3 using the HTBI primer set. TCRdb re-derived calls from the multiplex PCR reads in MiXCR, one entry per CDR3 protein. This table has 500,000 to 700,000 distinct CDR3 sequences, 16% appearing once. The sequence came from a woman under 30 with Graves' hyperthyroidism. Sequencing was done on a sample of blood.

For the CDR3, the DNA is TGCGCCAGCAGTGACTCACTAGCGGGAGGGAACTACGAGCAGTACTTC. It yields the protein CASSDSLAGGNYEQYF. This chain connects TRBV10-2 to TRBJ2-7; TRBD2 matches at 13 bases. In germline, CDR1 is WSHSY, CDR2 SAAADI. V lost 3 bases and J lost 3; bases outside the gene matches: 5. The CDR3 is made up of 16 amino acids.